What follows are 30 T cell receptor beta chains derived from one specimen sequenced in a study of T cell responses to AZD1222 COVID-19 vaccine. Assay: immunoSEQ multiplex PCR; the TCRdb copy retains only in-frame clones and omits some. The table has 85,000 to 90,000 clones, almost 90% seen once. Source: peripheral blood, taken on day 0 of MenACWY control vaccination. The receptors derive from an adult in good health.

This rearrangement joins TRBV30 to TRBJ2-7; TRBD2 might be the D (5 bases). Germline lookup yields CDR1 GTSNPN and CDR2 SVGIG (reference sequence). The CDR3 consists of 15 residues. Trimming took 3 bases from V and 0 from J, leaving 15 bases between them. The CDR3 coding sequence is TGTGCCTGGAGCGACGGAGGCGAGAGCTCCTACGAGCAGTACTTC. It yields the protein CAWSDGGESSYEQYF.

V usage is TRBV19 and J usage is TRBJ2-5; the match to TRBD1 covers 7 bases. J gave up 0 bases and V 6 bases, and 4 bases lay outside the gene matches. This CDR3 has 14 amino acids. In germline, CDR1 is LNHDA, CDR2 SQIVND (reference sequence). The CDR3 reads CASSRQGNQETQYF. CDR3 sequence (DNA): TGTGCCAGTAGCCGACAGGGAAACCAAGAGACCCAGTACTTC.

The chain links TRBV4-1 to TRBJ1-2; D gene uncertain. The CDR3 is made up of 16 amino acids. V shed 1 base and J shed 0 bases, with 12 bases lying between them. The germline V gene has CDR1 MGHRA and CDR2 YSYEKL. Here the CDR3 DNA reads TGCGCCAGCAGCCAAGTGGGCCAGGATACTAACTATGGCTACACCTTC. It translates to CASSQVGQDTNYGYTF.

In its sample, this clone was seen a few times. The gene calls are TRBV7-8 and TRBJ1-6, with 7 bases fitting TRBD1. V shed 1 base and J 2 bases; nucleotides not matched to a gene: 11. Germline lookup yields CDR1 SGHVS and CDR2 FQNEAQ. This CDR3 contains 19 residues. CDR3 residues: CASSLDQGGTAAYNSPLHF. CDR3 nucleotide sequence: TGTGCCAGCAGCTTAGATCAAGGGGGGACAGCGGCCTATAATTCACCCCTCCACTTT.

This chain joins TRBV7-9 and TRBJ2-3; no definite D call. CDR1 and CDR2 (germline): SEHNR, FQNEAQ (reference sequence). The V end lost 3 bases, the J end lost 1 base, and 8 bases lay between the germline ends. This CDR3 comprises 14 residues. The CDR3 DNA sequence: TGTGCCAGCAGCTTCTTTGTAGGCACAGATACGCAGTATTTT. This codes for CASSFFVGTDTQYF.

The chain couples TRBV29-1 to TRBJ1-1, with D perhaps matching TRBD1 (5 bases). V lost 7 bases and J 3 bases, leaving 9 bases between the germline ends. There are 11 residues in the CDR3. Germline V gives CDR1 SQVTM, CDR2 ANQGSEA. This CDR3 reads CSAQTDTEAFF. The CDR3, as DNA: TGCAGCGCCCAGACAGACACTGAAGCTTTCTTT.

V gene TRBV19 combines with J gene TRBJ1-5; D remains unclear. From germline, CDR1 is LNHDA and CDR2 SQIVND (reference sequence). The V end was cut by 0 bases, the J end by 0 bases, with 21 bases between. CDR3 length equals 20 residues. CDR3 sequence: CASSIEYGVEWRPSNQPQHF. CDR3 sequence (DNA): TGTGCCAGTAGTATAGAGTACGGAGTCGAGTGGCGACCTAGCAATCAGCCCCAGCATTTT.

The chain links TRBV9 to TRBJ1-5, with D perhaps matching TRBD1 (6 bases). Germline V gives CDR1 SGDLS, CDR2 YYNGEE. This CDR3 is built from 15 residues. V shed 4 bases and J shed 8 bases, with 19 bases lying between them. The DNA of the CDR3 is TGTGCCAGCAGCCCCCTAGCGGGGGGCGCAGAGCCCCAGCATTTT. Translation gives CASSPLAGGAEPQHF.

The CDR3 nucleotides are TGCAGCGTGGACCAGGGGTGGAACACTGAAGCTTTCTTT. This codes for CSVDQGWNTEAFF. This sequence joins TRBV29-1 and TRBJ1-1; D is possibly TRBD1 (6 bases). CDR1 and CDR2 from the germline V gene are SQVTM and ANQGSEA. V was pared by 6 bases and J by 1 base, with 12 bases between. The CDR3 runs 13 residues.

Here the CDR3 DNA reads TGTGCCTGGAGTGGGGCGCAGACCCCAGGGAATTCACCCCTCCACTTT. It specifies CAWSGAQTPGNSPLHF. The V call is TRBV30, the J call TRBJ1-6; possible D gene TRBD1, 5 bases. Germline-derived CDR1 and CDR2 are GTSNPN and SVGIG (reference sequence). V lost 1 base to trimming and J lost 7 bases, with 17 bases between them. The CDR3 runs 16 residues.

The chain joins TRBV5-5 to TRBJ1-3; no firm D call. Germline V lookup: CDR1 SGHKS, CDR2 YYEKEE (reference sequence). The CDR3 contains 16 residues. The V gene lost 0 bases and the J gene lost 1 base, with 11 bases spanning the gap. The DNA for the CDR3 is TGTGCCAGCAGCTTGGGATTGGGGATATCTGGAAACACCATATATTTT. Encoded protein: CASSLGLGISGNTIYF.

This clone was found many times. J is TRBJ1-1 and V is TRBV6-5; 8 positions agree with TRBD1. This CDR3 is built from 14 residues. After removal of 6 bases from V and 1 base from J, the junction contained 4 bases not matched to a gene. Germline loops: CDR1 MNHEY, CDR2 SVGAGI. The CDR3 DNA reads TGTGCCAGCAGGTACGGACAGGGGAACACTGAAGCTTTCTTT. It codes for CASRYGQGNTEAFF.

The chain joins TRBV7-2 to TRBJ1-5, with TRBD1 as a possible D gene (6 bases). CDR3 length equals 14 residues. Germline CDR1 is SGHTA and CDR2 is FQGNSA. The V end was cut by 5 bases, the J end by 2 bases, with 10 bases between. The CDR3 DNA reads TGTGCCAGCAGCAAGGGGGTTGGCAATCAGCCCCAGCATTTT. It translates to CASSKGVGNQPQHF.

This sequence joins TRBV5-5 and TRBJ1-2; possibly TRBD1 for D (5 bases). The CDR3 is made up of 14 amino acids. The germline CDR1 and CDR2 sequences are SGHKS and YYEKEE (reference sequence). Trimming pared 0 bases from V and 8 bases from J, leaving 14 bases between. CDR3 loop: CASSLGTRGGGYTF. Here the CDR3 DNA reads TGTGCCAGCAGCTTGGGAACCCGGGGGGGAGGCTACACCTTC.

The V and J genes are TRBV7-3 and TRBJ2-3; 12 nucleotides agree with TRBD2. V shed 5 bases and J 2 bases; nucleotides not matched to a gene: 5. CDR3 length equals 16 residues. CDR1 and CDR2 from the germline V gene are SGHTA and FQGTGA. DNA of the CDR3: TGTGCCAGCAGCCCTCTAGCGGGGGGGGCCACAGATACGCAGTATTTT. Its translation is CASSPLAGGATDTQYF.

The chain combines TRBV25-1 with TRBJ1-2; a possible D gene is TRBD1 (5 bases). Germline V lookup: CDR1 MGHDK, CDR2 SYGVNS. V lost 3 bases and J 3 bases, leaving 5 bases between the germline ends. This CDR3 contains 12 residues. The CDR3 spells CASSEGDYGYTF. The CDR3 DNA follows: TGTGCCAGCAGTGAGGGGGACTATGGCTACACCTTC.

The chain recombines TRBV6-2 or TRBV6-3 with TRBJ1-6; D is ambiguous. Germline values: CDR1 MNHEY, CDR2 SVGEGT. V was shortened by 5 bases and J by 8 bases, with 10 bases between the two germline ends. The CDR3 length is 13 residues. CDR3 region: CASSIRPDSPLHF. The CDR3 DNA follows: TGTGCCAGCAGTATCAGGCCGGATTCACCCCTCCACTTT.

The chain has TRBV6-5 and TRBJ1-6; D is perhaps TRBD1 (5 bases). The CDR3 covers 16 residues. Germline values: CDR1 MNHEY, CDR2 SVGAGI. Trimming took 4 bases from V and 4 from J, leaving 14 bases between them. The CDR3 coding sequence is TGTGCCAGCAGTTTGGAGAGACAGTTATATAATTCACCCCTCCACTTT. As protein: CASSLERQLYNSPLHF.

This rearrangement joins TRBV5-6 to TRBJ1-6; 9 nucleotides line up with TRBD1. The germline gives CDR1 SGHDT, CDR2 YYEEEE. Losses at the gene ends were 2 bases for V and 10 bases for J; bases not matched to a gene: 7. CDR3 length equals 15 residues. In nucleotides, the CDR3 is TGTGCCAGCAGCTTTGTGGGACAGGGAGGATCACCCCTCCACTTT. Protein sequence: CASSFVGQGGSPLHF. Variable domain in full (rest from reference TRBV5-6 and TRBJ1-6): DAGVTQSPTHLIKTRGQQVTLRCSPKSGHDTVSWYQQALGQGPQFIFQYYEEEERQRGNFPDRFSGHQFPNYSSELNVNALLLGDSALYLCASSFVGQGGSPLHFGNGTRLTVT.

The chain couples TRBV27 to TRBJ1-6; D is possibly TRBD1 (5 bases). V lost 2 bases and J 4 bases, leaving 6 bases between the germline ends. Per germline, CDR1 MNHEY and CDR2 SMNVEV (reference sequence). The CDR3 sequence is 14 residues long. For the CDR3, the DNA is TGTGCCAGCAGTTTAGACAGTTATAATTCACCCCTCCACTTT. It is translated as CASSLDSYNSPLHF.

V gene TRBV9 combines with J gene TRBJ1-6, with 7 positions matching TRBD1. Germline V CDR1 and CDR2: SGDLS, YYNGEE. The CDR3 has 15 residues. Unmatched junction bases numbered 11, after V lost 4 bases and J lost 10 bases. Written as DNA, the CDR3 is TGTGCCAGCAGCCCCCAGGGGGGGGTCGGATCACCCCTCCACTTT. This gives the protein CASSPQGGVGSPLHF.

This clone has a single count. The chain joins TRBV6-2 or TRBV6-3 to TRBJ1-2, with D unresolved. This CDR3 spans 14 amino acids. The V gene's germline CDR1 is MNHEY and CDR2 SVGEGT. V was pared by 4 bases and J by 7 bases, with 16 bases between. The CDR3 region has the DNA TGTGCCAGCAGTTCCGGCCGGTCGACAACTGGCTACACCTTC. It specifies CASSSGRSTTGYTF.

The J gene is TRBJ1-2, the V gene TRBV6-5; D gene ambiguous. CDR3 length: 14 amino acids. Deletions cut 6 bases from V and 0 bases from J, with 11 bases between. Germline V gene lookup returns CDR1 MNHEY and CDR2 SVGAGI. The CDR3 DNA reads TGTGCCAGCAGACCTCACGAACCTAACTATGGCTACACCTTC. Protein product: CASRPHEPNYGYTF.

CDR3 DNA: TGTGCCAGCAGCCGCCAGGGGGGAGGAGATGAAAAACTGTTTTTT. Residues: CASSRQGGGDEKLFF. The rearrangement links TRBV7-7 to TRBJ1-4; 7 bases fit TRBD1. Germline V gene data show CDR1 as SSHAT and CDR2 as FNYEAQ (reference sequence). Unmatched junction bases numbered 9, after V lost 5 bases and J lost 6 bases. This CDR3 contains 15 residues.

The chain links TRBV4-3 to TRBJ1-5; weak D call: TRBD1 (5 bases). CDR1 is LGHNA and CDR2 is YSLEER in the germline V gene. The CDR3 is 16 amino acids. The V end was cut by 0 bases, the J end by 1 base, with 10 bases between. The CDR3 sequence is CASSQDWGESNQPQHF. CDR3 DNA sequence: TGCGCCAGCAGCCAAGATTGGGGGGAAAGCAATCAGCCCCAGCATTTT.

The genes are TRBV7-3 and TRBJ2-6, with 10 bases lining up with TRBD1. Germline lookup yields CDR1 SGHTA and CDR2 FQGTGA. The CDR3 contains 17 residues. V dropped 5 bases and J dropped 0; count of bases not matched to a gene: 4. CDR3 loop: CASSLRTGGSGANVLTF. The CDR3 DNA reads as TGTGCCAGCAGCCTCCGGACAGGGGGCTCTGGGGCCAACGTCCTGACTTTC.

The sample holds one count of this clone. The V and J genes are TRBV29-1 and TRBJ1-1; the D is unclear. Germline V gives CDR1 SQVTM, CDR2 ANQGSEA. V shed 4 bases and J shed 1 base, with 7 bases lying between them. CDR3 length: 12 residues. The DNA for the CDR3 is TGCAGCGTTGTATGGCGGAACACTGAAGCTTTCTTT. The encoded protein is CSVVWRNTEAFF.

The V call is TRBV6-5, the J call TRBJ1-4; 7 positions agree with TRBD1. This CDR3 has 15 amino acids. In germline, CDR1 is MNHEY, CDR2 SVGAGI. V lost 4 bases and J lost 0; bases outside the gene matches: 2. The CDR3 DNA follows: TGTGCCAGCAGTTCCCAGGGGGCAACTAATGAAAAACTGTTTTTT. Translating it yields CASSSQGATNEKLFF.

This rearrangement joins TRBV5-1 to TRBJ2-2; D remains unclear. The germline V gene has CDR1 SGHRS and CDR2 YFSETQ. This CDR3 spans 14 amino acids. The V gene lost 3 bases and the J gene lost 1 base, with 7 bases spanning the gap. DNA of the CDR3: TGCGCCAGCAGCTACAGCGAGAACACCGGGGAGCTGTTTTTT. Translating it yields CASSYSENTGELFF.

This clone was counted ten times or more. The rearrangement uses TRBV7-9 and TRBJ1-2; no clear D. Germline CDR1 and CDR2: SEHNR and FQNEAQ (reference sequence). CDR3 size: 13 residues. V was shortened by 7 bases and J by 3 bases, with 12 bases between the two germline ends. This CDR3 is CASKGSGDYGYTF. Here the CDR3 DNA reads TGTGCCAGCAAGGGTTCTGGAGACTATGGCTACACCTTC.